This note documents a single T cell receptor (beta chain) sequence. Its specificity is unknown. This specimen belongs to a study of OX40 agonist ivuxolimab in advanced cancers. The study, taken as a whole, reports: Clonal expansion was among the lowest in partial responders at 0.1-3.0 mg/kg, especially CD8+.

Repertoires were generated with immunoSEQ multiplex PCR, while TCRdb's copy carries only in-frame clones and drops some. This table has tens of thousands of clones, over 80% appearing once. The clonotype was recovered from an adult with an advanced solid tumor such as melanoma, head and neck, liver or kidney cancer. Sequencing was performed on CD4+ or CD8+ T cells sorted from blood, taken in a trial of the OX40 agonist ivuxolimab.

The CDR3 DNA reads TGCGCCAGCAGCCTCGAAAGGGGGTCAGATACGCAGTATTTT. This sequence encodes CASSLERGSDTQYF. The chain couples TRBV4-1 to TRBJ2-3; D is perhaps TRBD1 (6 bases). The CDR3 has 14 amino acids. Germline V gene lookup returns CDR1 MGHRA and CDR2 YSYEKL. Trimming shortened V by 4 bases and J by 4 bases, and 12 bases separated the two germline ends.